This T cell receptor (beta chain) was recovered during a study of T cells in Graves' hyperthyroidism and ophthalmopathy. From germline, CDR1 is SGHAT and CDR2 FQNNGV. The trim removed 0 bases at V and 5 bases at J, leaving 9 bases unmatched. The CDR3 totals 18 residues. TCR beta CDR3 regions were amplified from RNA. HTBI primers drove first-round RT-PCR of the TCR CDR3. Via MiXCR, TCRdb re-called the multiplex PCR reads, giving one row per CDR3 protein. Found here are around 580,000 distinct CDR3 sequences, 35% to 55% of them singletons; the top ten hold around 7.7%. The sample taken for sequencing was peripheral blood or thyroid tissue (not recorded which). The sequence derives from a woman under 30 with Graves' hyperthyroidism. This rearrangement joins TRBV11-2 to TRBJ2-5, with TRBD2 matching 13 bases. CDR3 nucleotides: TGTGCCAGCAGCTTAGATTTCACTAGCGGGAGGGCCCGGGAGACCCAGTACTTC. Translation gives CASSLDFTSGRARETQYF.